These T cell receptor beta chains were read from a single sample in a study of naive and memory T cell subsets. TCRdb re-derived calls from the 5' RACE reads in MiXCR, one entry per CDR3 protein. The table includes about 25,000 distinct CDR3 sequences, 20% to 25% detected once. The receptors were sampled from a female donor in good health. CDR3s leave out the opening cysteine and the closing phenylalanine or tryptophan. Not all rows give a size; the values are once, few, many and, for expanded clones, a class.

cdr3_aa: SVKTVFTGHYNEQF
clone_size: many
v_call: TRBV29-1
j_call: TRBJ2-1

cdr3_aa: SVGQDYGYT
clone_size: many
v_call: TRBV29-1
j_call: TRBJ1-2

cdr3_aa: ASSPGHLLNSNQPQH
clone_size: .
v_call: TRBV6-5
j_call: TRBJ1-5

cdr3_aa: SVIRTGGGEQY
clone_size: many
v_call: TRBV29-1
j_call: TRBJ2-7

cdr3_aa: ASSSGTGREQY
clone_size: medium-sized
v_call: TRBV12-3/TRBV12-4
j_call: TRBJ2-7

cdr3_aa: ASSQGIRVFEEDSYEQY
clone_size: .
v_call: TRBV4-3
j_call: TRBJ2-7

cdr3_aa: ASSSRTGSYEQY
clone_size: few
v_call: TRBV4-3
j_call: TRBJ2-7

cdr3_aa: SASRGSGGDFYNEQF
clone_size: few
v_call: TRBV20-1
j_call: TRBJ2-1

cdr3_aa: ASSLAGASYEQY
clone_size: few
v_call: TRBV12-3/TRBV12-4
j_call: TRBJ2-7

cdr3_aa: SVEDDGEKLF
clone_size: few
v_call: TRBV29-1
j_call: TRBJ1-4

cdr3_aa: ASSLEQGATEAF
clone_size: .
v_call: TRBV7-8
j_call: TRBJ1-1

cdr3_aa: ASSLGQRARTGELF
clone_size: medium-sized
v_call: TRBV7-2
j_call: TRBJ2-2

cdr3_aa: ASGKQGPGELF
clone_size: medium-sized
v_call: TRBV12-3/TRBV12-4
j_call: TRBJ2-2

cdr3_aa: SAREPGAGHEQY
clone_size: many
v_call: TRBV20-1
j_call: TRBJ2-7

cdr3_aa: ASSFRTSGHTDTQY
clone_size: .
v_call: TRBV7-2
j_call: TRBJ2-3

cdr3_aa: ASSLGQISGNTIY
clone_size: .
v_call: TRBV7-2
j_call: TRBJ1-3

cdr3_aa: ASSQAGREQY
clone_size: .
v_call: TRBV4-2
j_call: TRBJ2-7

cdr3_aa: SARKRGPYNEQF
clone_size: few
v_call: TRBV20-1
j_call: TRBJ2-1

cdr3_aa: ASRPRPITGDTQIRNGANVLT
clone_size: medium-sized
v_call: TRBV6-5
j_call: TRBJ2-6

cdr3_aa: SAGRGLRNEQF
clone_size: .
v_call: TRBV20-1
j_call: TRBJ2-1